The sequence of this TCR beta chain was determined in a study of T-cell memory formation after mild COVID-19. TCRdb processed the 5' RACE reads anew with MiXCR; each CDR3 protein has one entry. The sample shows under 200,000 distinct CDR3 sequences, about 9.9% of them seen only once. Trimming pared 5 bases from V and 7 bases from J, leaving 14 bases between. Per the germline V gene, CDR1 is SGHAT and CDR2 is FQDESV (reference sequence). The CDR3 consists of 13 residues. This sequence originates from a young man who had mild COVID-19 (a few samples of this study predate the infection). Cell type and time point are not known. The genes are TRBV11-1 and TRBJ2-5; D call uncertain. Sequencing used PBMCs or a T cell subset sorted from them (not recorded which). The CDR3 DNA reads TGTGCCAGCAGCCCCAACCTGGGTGGGACCCAGTACTTC. Encoded protein: CASSPNLGGTQYF.